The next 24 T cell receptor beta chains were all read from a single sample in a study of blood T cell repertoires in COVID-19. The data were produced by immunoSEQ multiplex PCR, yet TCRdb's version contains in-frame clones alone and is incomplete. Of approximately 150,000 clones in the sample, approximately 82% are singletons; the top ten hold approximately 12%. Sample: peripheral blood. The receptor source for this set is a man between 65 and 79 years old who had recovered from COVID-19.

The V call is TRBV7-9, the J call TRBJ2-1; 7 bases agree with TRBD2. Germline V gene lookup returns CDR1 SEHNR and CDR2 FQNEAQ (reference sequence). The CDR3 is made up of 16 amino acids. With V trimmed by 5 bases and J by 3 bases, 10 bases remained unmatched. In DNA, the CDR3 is TGTGCCAGCAGCAAAACAACGGGACTAAACTACAATGAGCAGTTCTTC. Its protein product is CASSKTTGLNYNEQFF.

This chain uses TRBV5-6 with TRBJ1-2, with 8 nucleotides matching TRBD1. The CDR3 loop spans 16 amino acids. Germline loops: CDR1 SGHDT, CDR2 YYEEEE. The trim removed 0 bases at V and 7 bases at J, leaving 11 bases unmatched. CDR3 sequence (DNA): TGTGCCAGCAGCTTGGTCGGACAGGGCGGTTCAGGTGGCTACACCTTC. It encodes CASSLVGQGGSGGYTF.

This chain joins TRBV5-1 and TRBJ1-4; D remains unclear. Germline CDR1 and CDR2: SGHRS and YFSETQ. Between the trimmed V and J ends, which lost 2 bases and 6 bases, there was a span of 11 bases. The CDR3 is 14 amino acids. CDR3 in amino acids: CASSFSTGYEKLFF. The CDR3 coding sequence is TGCGCCAGCAGCTTCTCTACGGGATATGAAAAACTGTTTTTT.

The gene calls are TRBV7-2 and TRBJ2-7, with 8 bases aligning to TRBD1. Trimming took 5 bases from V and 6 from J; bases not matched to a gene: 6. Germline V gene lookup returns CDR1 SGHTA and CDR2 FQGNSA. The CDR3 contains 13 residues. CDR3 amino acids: CASSRDRSAEQYF. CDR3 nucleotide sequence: TGTGCCAGCAGCCGGGACAGGTCGGCCGAGCAGTACTTC.

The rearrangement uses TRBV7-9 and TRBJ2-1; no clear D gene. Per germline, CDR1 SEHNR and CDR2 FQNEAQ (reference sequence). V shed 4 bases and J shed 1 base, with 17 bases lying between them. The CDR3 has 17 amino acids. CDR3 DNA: TGTGCCAGCAGCTCCAACCGAGATGCGCAATCCTACAATGAGCAGTTCTTC. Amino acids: CASSSNRDAQSYNEQFF.

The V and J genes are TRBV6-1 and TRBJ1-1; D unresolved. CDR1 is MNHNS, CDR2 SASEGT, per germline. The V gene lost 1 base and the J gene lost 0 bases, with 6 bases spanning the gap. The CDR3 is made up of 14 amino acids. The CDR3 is CASSEVTVNTEAFF. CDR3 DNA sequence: TGTGCCAGCAGTGAAGTCACGGTGAACACTGAAGCTTTCTTT.

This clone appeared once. The CDR3 loop reads CAWSGSGTTDTQYF. In nucleotides, the CDR3 is TGTGCCTGGAGTGGTAGCGGGACTACAGATACGCAGTATTTT. This chain uses TRBV30 with TRBJ2-3, with 8 bases identical to TRBD2. This CDR3 spans 14 amino acids. Germline values: CDR1 GTSNPN, CDR2 SVGIG (reference sequence). V was clipped by 1 base and J by 3 bases; unmatched bases: 3.

This CDR3 is CANRDSADTQYF. Here the CDR3 DNA reads TGTGCCAACCGGGACTCTGCGGATACGCAGTATTTT. The chain links TRBV2 to TRBJ2-3, with D perhaps TRBD2 (6 bases). Germline values: CDR1 SNHLY, CDR2 FYNNEI. The CDR3 length is 12 residues. Trimming took off 10 bases at V and 6 bases at J, with 14 bases between the two ends.

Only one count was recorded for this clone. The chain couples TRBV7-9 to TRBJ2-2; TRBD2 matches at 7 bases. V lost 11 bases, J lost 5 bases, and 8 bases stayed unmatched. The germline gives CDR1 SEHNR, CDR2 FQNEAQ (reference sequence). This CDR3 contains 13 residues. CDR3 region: CASNRGETGELFF. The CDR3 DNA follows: TGTGCCTCAAATCGGGGGGAAACCGGGGAGCTGTTTTTT.

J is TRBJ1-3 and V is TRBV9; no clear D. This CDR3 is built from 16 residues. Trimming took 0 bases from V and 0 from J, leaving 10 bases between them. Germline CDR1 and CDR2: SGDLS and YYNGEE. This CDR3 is CASSVDLWSSGNTIYF. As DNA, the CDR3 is TGTGCCAGCAGCGTAGACCTCTGGAGCTCTGGAAACACCATATATTTT.

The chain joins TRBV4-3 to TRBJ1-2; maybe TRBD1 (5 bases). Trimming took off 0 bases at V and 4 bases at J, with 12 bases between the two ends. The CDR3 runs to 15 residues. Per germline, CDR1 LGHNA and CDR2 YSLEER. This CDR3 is CASSQDPGDPYGYTF. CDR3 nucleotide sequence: TGCGCCAGCAGCCAAGATCCGGGGGATCCCTATGGCTACACCTTC.

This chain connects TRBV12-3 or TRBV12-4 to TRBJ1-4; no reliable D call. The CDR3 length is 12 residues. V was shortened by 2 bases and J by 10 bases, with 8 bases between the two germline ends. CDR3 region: CASSLSTRKLFF. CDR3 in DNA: TGTGCCAGCAGTTTATCTACTAGAAAACTGTTTTTT.

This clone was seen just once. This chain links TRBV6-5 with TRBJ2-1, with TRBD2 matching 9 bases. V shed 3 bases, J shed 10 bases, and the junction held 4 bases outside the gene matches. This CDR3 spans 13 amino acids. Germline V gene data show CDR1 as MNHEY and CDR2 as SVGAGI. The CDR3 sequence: CASSYWSGREQFF. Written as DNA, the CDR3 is TGTGCCAGCAGTTATTGGAGCGGGAGGGAGCAGTTCTTC.

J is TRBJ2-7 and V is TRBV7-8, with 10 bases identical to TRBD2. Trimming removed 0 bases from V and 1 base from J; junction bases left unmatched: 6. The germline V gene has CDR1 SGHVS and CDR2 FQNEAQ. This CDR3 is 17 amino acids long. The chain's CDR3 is CASSLALRLAGSYEQYF. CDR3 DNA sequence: TGTGCCAGCAGCTTAGCGCTGAGACTAGCGGGTTCCTACGAGCAGTACTTC. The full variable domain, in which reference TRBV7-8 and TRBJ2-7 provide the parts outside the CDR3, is GAGVSQSPRYKVAKRGQDVALRCDPISGHVSLFWYQQALGQGPEFLTYFQNEAQLDKSGLPSDRFFAERPEGSVSTLKIQRTQQEDSAVYLCASSLALRLAGSYEQYFGPGTRLTVT.

The CDR3 bases are TGTGCCAGTCTGCCGGGGAGGTCGACCTCACCCCTCCACTTT. Translated: CASLPGRSTSPLHF. The chain joins TRBV2 to TRBJ1-6; no definite D call. Germline CDR1 is SNHLY and CDR2 is FYNNEI. The CDR3 consists of 14 residues. V dropped 9 bases and J dropped 10 bases, with 19 bases sitting between them.

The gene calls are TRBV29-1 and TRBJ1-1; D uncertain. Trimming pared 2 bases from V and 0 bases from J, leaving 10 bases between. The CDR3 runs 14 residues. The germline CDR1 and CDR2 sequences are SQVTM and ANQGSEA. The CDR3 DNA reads TGCAGCGTTGAATCCGGGGAAATGAACACTGAAGCTTTCTTT. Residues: CSVESGEMNTEAFF.

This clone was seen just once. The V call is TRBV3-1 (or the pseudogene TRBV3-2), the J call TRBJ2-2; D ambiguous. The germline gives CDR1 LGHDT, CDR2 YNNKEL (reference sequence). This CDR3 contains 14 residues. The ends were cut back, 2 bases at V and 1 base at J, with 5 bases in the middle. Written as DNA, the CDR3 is TGTGCCAGCAGCCAACTATTGAACACCGGGGAGCTGTTTTTT. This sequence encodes CASSQLLNTGELFF.

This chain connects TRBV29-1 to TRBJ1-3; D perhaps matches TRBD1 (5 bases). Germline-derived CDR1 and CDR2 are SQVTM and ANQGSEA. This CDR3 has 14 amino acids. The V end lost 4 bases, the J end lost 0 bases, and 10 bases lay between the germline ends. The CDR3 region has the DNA TGCAGCGTTGGGGGGGAGGACTCTGGAAACACCATATATTTT. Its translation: CSVGGEDSGNTIYF.

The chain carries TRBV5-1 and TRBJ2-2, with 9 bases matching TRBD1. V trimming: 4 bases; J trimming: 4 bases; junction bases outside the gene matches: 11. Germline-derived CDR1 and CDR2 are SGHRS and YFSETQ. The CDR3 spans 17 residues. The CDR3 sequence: CASSGRQGGPITGELFF. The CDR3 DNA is TGCGCCAGCAGCGGAAGACAGGGGGGGCCGATCACCGGGGAGCTGTTTTTT.

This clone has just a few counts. CDR3 loop: CASSKGQAVSSHEQYF. The CDR3 DNA follows: TGTGCCAGCAGCAAAGGCCAAGCGGTGAGCTCCCACGAGCAGTACTTC. The rearrangement joins TRBV21-1 to TRBJ2-7; the DNA was not compared with TRBD2, the D call given in the table. TRBV21-1 is a documented pseudogene. There are 16 residues in the CDR3.

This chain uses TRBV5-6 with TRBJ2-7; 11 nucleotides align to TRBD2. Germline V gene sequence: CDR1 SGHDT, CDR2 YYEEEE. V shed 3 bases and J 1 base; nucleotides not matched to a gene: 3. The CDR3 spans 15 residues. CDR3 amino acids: CASSWGTSGSYEQYF. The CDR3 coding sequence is TGTGCCAGCAGCTGGGGGACTAGCGGTTCCTACGAGCAGTACTTC.

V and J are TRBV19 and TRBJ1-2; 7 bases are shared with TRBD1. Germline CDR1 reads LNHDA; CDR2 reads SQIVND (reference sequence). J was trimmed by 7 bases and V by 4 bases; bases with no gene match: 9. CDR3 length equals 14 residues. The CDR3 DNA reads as TGTGCCAGTAGTACTTTAAGACAGGGCGGTGGCTACACCTTC. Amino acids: CASSTLRQGGGYTF.

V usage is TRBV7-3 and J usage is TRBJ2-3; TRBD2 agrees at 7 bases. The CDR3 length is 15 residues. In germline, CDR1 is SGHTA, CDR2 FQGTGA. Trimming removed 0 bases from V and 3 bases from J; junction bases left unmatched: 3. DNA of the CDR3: TGTGCCAGCAGCTTAACAGCGGGAAGGACAGATACGCAGTATTTT. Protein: CASSLTAGRTDTQYF. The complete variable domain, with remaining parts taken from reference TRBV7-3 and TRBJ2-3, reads GAGVSQTPSNKVTEKGKYVELRCDPISGHTALYWYRQSLGQGPEFLIYFQGTGAADDSGLPNDRFFAVRPEGSVSTLKIQRTERGDSAVYLCASSLTAGRTDTQYFGPGTRLTVL.

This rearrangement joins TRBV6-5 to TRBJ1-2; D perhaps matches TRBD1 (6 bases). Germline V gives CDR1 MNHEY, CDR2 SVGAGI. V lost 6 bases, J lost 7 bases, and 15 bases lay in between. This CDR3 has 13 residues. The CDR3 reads CASRGTTATGYTF. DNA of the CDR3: TGTGCCAGCAGGGGGACAACAGCGACTGGCTACACCTTC.